These 4 T cell receptor beta chains were all obtained from the same sample, sequenced in a study of Ad26.COV2.S vaccination and SARS-CoV-2 variants. The sample's treatment: roughly 20 received Ad26.COV2.S at low or high dose, single or two shots; about 5 received placebo; per-sample allocation not given. Repertoires come from day 63 after the first vaccine or placebo injection. The repertoire was sequenced with immunoSEQ multiplex PCR; TCRdb's copy has only in-frame clones and lacks some. This sample has about 680,000 clones, with about 90% found just once. Here the sequenced sample was peripheral blood, taken in a trial of Ad26.COV2.S vaccine versus placebo. Every receptor here comes from a person aged 18-60 years who received the Ad26.COV2.S COVID-19 vaccine or a placebo.

The CDR3 loop is CASSSAGGITTNEKLFF. Written as DNA, the CDR3 is TGTGCCAGTAGTTCGGCAGGGGGAATTACAACTAATGAAAAACTGTTTTTT. The chain couples TRBV19 to TRBJ1-4, with 7 bases lining up with TRBD1. In germline, CDR1 is LNHDA, CDR2 SQIVND (reference sequence). The CDR3 spans 17 residues. The J segment lost 0 bases and the V segment lost 5 bases, leaving 9 bases of the junction unmatched.

This clone was observed once. This chain links TRBV30 with TRBJ2-3, with D maybe TRBD2 (5 bases). The CDR3 length is 13 residues. Looked up from germline, CDR1 is GTSNPN and CDR2 is SVGIG (reference sequence). The germline V and J ends were trimmed by 3 bases and 1 base, with 8 bases remaining between them. The CDR3 protein is CAWRQRGTDTQYF. In DNA, the CDR3 is TGTGCCTGGAGACAGAGGGGCACAGATACGCAGTATTTT.

The chain couples TRBV14 to TRBJ2-5; D is perhaps TRBD1 (5 bases). The ends were cut back, 4 bases at V and 0 bases at J, with 9 bases in the middle. The germline CDR1 and CDR2 sequences are SGHDN and FVKESK. The CDR3 sequence is 14 residues long. The CDR3 DNA follows: TGTGCCAGCAGCCCCGACAGATACCAAGAGACCCAGTACTTC. It is translated as CASSPDRYQETQYF. The full variable domain, rest sourced from reference TRBV14 and TRBJ2-5, is EAGVTQFPSHSVIEKGQTVTLRCDPISGHDNLYWYRRVMGKEIKFLLHFVKESKQDESGMPNNRFLAERTGGTYSTLKVQPAELEDSGVYFCASSPDRYQETQYFGPGTRLLVL.

The rearrangement uses TRBV30 and TRBJ1-1; D is possibly TRBD1 (5 bases). CDR3 length: 12 amino acids. CDR1 GTSNPN and CDR2 SVGIG come from the germline V gene (reference sequence). Trimming stripped 3 bases from V and 11 bases from J, with 16 bases between. This CDR3 reads CAWRPGPRKAFF. The CDR3 coding sequence is TGTGCCTGGAGACCGGGACCTAGGAAGGCTTTCTTT.